One sample yielded the 25 T cell receptor beta chains listed below, sequenced in a study of blood T cell repertoires in COVID-19. Using immunoSEQ multiplex PCR, the repertoire was profiled, and TCRdb retains in-frame clones only, with some absent. The sample holds 25,000 to 30,000 clones, 84% seen once. The sample was peripheral blood. Every receptor here comes from a man aged 80 or over with active COVID-19.

The gene calls are TRBV10-3 and TRBJ2-1, with 12 nucleotides matching TRBD2. Trimming cost V 5 bases and J 8 bases; bases outside gene matches: 13. CDR1 is ENHRY, CDR2 SYGVKD, per germline. The CDR3 contains 17 residues. The chain's CDR3 is CAISRSEASGGADEQFF. DNA of the CDR3: TGTGCCATCAGTAGATCGGAGGCTAGCGGGGGGGCCGATGAGCAGTTCTTC.

The CDR3: CASSLGANQETQYF. The CDR3 DNA reads TGTGCCAGCAGCTTGGGGGCGAACCAAGAGACCCAGTACTTC. The gene calls are TRBV5-6 and TRBJ2-5; no definite D call. The CDR3 length is 14 residues. The germline CDR1 and CDR2 sequences are SGHDT and YYEEEE. V shed 0 bases and J shed 0 bases, with 6 bases lying between them.

The rearrangement joins TRBV6-5 to TRBJ1-1; D remains unclear. With 2 bases removed from V and 4 bases from J, the gap between germline ends came to 11 bases. The CDR3 loop spans 14 amino acids. Germline V gives CDR1 MNHEY, CDR2 SVGAGI. The CDR3 DNA is TGTGCCAGCAGTTACGGCAGGTCGGCCACTGAAGCTTTCTTT. Translation: CASSYGRSATEAFF.

This chain uses TRBV5-8 with TRBJ1-4, with TRBD1 identical over 7 bases. Germline V lookup: CDR1 SGHTS, CDR2 YDEGEE. This CDR3 has 14 residues. The J segment lost 5 bases and the V segment lost 3 bases, leaving 4 bases of the junction unmatched. CDR3 loop: CASSWGQLNEKLFF. CDR3 sequence (DNA): TGTGCCAGCAGCTGGGGACAGTTAAATGAAAAACTGTTTTTT.

This rearrangement joins TRBV5-5 to TRBJ1-1; weak D call: TRBD1 (6 bases). The CDR3 sequence is 13 residues long. Germline assignment: CDR1 SGHKS and CDR2 YYEKEE (reference sequence). The V end lost 2 bases, the J end lost 11 bases, and 16 bases lay between the germline ends. CDR3 loop: CASSFRAGVWAFF. CDR3 DNA: TGTGCCAGCAGCTTCCGCGCAGGGGTGTGGGCTTTCTTT.

This clone appeared a few times. This sequence joins TRBV4-2 and TRBJ2-3; 8 bases fit TRBD2. Germline V gene sequence: CDR1 LGHNA, CDR2 YNFKEQ. There are 16 residues in the CDR3. Germline trimming cut 1 base from V and 3 bases from J; bases unmatched to any gene: 6. In DNA form, the CDR3 reads TGTGCCAGCAGCCAAGGGGATAGCGGGGCGACAGATACGCAGTATTTT. Amino acid sequence: CASSQGDSGATDTQYF.

Written as DNA, the CDR3 is TGTGCCAGCAGCGTCCATAGGGGCACTGAAGCTTTCTTT. Protein: CASSVHRGTEAFF. V and J are TRBV3-1 (or the pseudogene TRBV3-2) and TRBJ1-1; maybe TRBD1 (5 bases). The CDR3 is 13 amino acids. V gave up 5 bases and J gave up 4 bases, with 11 bases separating them. Germline V CDR1 and CDR2: LGHDT, YNNKEL (reference sequence).

The chain uses TRBV13 and TRBJ1-2; D is uncertain. Germline values: CDR1 PRHDT, CDR2 FYEKMQ (reference sequence). CDR3 length: 13 amino acids. V was shortened by 4 bases and J by 4 bases, with 10 bases between the two germline ends. The CDR3: CASSSFGGYGYTF. CDR3 nucleotide sequence: TGTGCCAGCAGCTCCTTTGGAGGCTATGGCTACACCTTC.

The rearrangement uses TRBV5-6 and TRBJ1-3; 9 bases agree with TRBD1. CDR1 is SGHDT, CDR2 YYEEEE, per germline. V dropped 3 bases and J dropped 3; count of bases not matched to a gene: 7. The CDR3 spans 16 residues. CDR3 nucleotide sequence: TGTGCCAGCAGCTCCTGGGGACAGGGAAATGGAAACACCATATATTTT. Its protein is CASSSWGQGNGNTIYF.

The V call is TRBV6-5, the J call TRBJ2-7; no clear D gene. This CDR3 is 12 amino acids long. Germline V gives CDR1 MNHEY, CDR2 SVGAGI. Trimming shortened V by 6 bases and J by 3 bases, and 9 bases separated the two germline ends. CDR3 coding DNA: TGTGCCAGCAGGGGCCGGTTCTACGAGCAGTACTTC. Encoded protein: CASRGRFYEQYF.

This sequence joins TRBV5-1 and TRBJ1-4; 7 bases match TRBD1. J gave up 2 bases and V 7 bases, and 8 bases lay outside the gene matches. This CDR3 comprises 15 residues. Germline CDR1 and CDR2: SGHRS and YFSETQ. The CDR3 nucleotides are TGCGCCAGCTATCCAAACAGGGGCACTAATGAAAAACTGTTTTTT. The encoded protein is CASYPNRGTNEKLFF.

The CDR3 spells CASSQVSGSTDTQYF. DNA for the CDR3: TGCGCCAGCAGCCAAGTTTCAGGGAGCACAGATACGCAGTATTTT. V and J are TRBV4-1 and TRBJ2-3, with D possibly being TRBD1 (5 bases). The V end was cut by 1 base, the J end by 0 bases, with 8 bases between. Per germline, CDR1 MGHRA and CDR2 YSYEKL. The CDR3 covers 15 residues.

CDR3 region: CASSRGQGGQPQHF. CDR3 nucleotides: TGTGCCAGCAGCCGGGGACAGGGCGGTCAGCCCCAGCATTTT. V and J are TRBV3-1 (or the pseudogene TRBV3-2) and TRBJ1-5; the match to TRBD1 covers 9 bases. This CDR3 region has 14 residues. J was trimmed by 6 bases and V by 4 bases; bases with no gene match: 4. Germline V gives CDR1 LGHDT, CDR2 YNNKEL (reference sequence).

Turning to this clone: This sample includes further DNA sequences coding for the same CDR3. The rearrangement uses TRBV6-5 and TRBJ2-2, with 8 positions matching TRBD2. CDR1 is MNHEY, CDR2 SVGAGI, per germline. Losses at the gene ends were 6 bases for V and 1 base for J; bases not matched to a gene: 4. This CDR3 is built from 15 residues. CDR3 nucleotide sequence: TGTGCCAGCAGAACCGGGACTAGGAACACCGGGGAGCTGTTTTTT. Translation: CASRTGTRNTGELFF.

This clone was detected once. The rearrangement uses TRBV5-6 and TRBJ2-7; 10 bases map to TRBD1. Losses at the gene ends were 0 bases for V and 7 bases for J; bases not matched to a gene: 7. The CDR3 is 15 amino acids. CDR1 is SGHDT and CDR2 is YYEEEE in the germline V gene. This CDR3 reads CASSLVGQGKGEQYF. CDR3 DNA sequence: TGTGCCAGCAGCTTGGTGGGACAGGGGAAGGGGGAGCAGTACTTC.

This CDR3 reads CASSQDYSGGGEKLFF. The CDR3 region has the DNA TGCGCCAGCAGCCAAGATTATTCGGGGGGGGGTGAAAAACTGTTTTTT. The gene calls are TRBV4-1 and TRBJ1-4; a weak D match, TRBD1 (5 bases). This CDR3 contains 16 residues. Germline-derived CDR1 and CDR2 are MGHRA and YSYEKL. The V and J ends lost 0 bases and 7 bases respectively, with 15 bases between them.

The rearrangement uses TRBV5-1 and TRBJ2-2; D possibly corresponds to TRBD1 (7 bases). The V gene's germline CDR1 is SGHRS and CDR2 YFSETQ. Trimming stripped 4 bases from V and 3 bases from J, with 16 bases between. CDR3 length: 16 amino acids. CDR3 region: CASSRQGPGDTGELFF. The CDR3 region has the DNA TGCGCCAGCAGCAGACAGGGTCCGGGGGACACCGGGGAGCTGTTTTTT.

This rearrangement joins TRBV30 to TRBJ2-1; 8 positions match TRBD2. Germline CDR1 is GTSNPN and CDR2 is SVGIG (reference sequence). V gave up 7 bases and J gave up 10 bases; unmatched junction bases: 9. This CDR3 has 12 amino acids. The CDR3 DNA reads TGTGCCTCCGGGGGGGCGCTGCGGGAGCAGTTCTTC. It codes for CASGGALREQFF.

This sequence joins TRBV5-6 and TRBJ2-2; 10 nucleotides align to TRBD1. Losses at the gene ends were 0 bases for V and 7 bases for J; bases not matched to a gene: 6. This CDR3 spans 16 amino acids. Germline assignment: CDR1 SGHDT and CDR2 YYEEEE. CDR3 in amino acids: CASSLGATGGIGELFF. The CDR3 DNA sequence: TGTGCCAGCAGCTTGGGGGCGACAGGGGGCATCGGGGAGCTGTTTTTT.

The chain has TRBV5-4 and TRBJ1-2, with TRBD1 identical over 9 bases. Germline CDR1 reads SGHNT; CDR2 reads YYREEE (reference sequence). The V and J ends lost 2 bases and 3 bases, in that order; junction bases with no gene match: 11. CDR3 length equals 17 residues. The CDR3 DNA sequence: TGTGCCAGCAGCTTAACCCCTCTGGGACAGGGCGACTATGGCTACACCTTC. Translation gives CASSLTPLGQGDYGYTF. Filled out from reference TRBV5-4 and TRBJ1-2, the complete variable domain reads ETGVTQSPTHLIKTRGQQVTLRCSSQSGHNTVSWYQQALGQGPQFIFQYYREEENGRGNFPPRFSGLQFPNYSSELNVNALELDDSALYLCASSLTPLGQGDYGYTFGSGTRLTVV.

The chain employs TRBV7-3 and TRBJ2-5; TRBD2 aligns across 15 bases. Germline assignment: CDR1 SGHTA and CDR2 FQGTGA. Losses at the gene ends were 5 bases for V and 7 bases for J; bases not matched to a gene: 17. CDR3 length equals 19 residues. CDR3 sequence (DNA): TGTGCCAGCAGCCCCTCCGGGACTAGCGGGGGGACAACCAAGAGGACCCAGTACTTC. Encoded protein: CASSPSGTSGGTTKRTQYF.

V usage is TRBV25-1 and J usage is TRBJ1-1; 9 positions match TRBD1. Losses at the gene ends were 6 bases for V and 4 bases for J; bases not matched to a gene: 3. The CDR3 extends over 13 amino acids. The germline V gene has CDR1 MGHDK and CDR2 SYGVNS. CDR3 bases: TGTGCCAGCAGGACAGGGGGTTCCACTGAAGCTTTCTTT. Its protein is CASRTGGSTEAFF.

The chain recombines TRBV4-1 with TRBJ2-7; the match to TRBD1 covers 7 bases. Trimming took 2 bases from V and 0 from J; bases not matched to a gene: 7. The CDR3 covers 16 residues. The V gene's germline CDR1 is MGHRA and CDR2 YSYEKL. The CDR3 here is CASSQTGTAGSYEQYF. DNA of the CDR3: TGCGCCAGCAGCCAAACCGGGACAGCAGGCTCCTACGAGCAGTACTTC.

CDR3: CASSEQGGNQPQHF. The DNA for the CDR3 is TGTGCCAGCAGTGAACAGGGTGGCAATCAGCCCCAGCATTTT. V gene TRBV2 combines with J gene TRBJ1-5; possible D gene TRBD1, 5 bases. CDR3 length equals 14 residues. Per the germline V gene, CDR1 is SNHLY and CDR2 is FYNNEI. V gave up 2 bases and J gave up 2 bases, with 7 bases separating them.

The chain combines TRBV7-9 with TRBJ2-3; maybe TRBD1 (6 bases). CDR3 length: 16 residues. Between the trimmed V and J ends, which lost 1 base and 0 bases, there was a span of 11 bases. Germline CDR1 SEHNR, CDR2 FQNEAQ (reference sequence). The CDR3 region has the DNA TGTGCCAGCAGCTTAGAACAGGGCTGGAGCACAGATACGCAGTATTTT. The encoded protein is CASSLEQGWSTDTQYF.